These 17 T cell receptor beta chains came from one sample sequenced in a study of blood T cells in healthy people across ages. A J-beta primer mix and a sample-barcoded 5' primer were used in a second PCR of roughly 6 to 12 cycles. Using its own MiXCR run on the 5' RACE reads, TCRdb lists one record per CDR3 protein. Of hundreds of thousands of distinct CDR3 sequences listed, about three fifths are singletons. Sample: blood. The receptors here all came from a man aged 30 to 45 in good health.

This chain joins TRBV6-6 and TRBJ2-7; D is possibly TRBD1 or TRBD2 (5 bases each). V was pared by 6 bases and J by 0 bases, with 12 bases between. From germline, CDR1 is MNHNY and CDR2 SVGAGI (reference sequence). The CDR3 extends over 14 amino acids. This CDR3 is CASRPGLVSYEQYF. The CDR3 DNA reads TGTGCCAGCAGACCGGGGCTTGTCTCCTACGAGCAGTACTTC.

The chain uses TRBV7-9 and TRBJ2-1; D unresolved. Per germline, CDR1 SEHNR and CDR2 FQNEAQ (reference sequence). Trimming shortened V by 1 base and J by 8 bases, and 12 bases separated the two germline ends. The CDR3 covers 14 residues. CDR3: CASSLDVKGYEQFF. Here the CDR3 DNA reads TGTGCCAGCAGCTTAGACGTTAAAGGGTATGAGCAGTTCTTC.

The V call is TRBV29-1, the J call TRBJ2-7, with 8 bases identical to TRBD1. This CDR3 is built from 12 residues. Germline CDR1 is SQVTM and CDR2 is ANQGSEA. Trimming removed 7 bases from V and 3 bases from J; junction bases left unmatched: 5. CDR3 region: CSGTGNGYEQYF. CDR3 DNA sequence: TGCAGCGGGACAGGGAACGGCTACGAGCAGTACTTC.

This clonotype appeared a single time. The rearrangement uses TRBV30 and TRBJ2-4; 11 nucleotides align to TRBD1. This CDR3 is built from 13 residues. V lost 7 bases to trimming and J lost 13 bases; unmatched junction nucleotides: 12. Per the germline V gene, CDR1 is GTSNPN and CDR2 is SVGIG (reference sequence). The CDR3 sequence is CASTRTGGTQQYF. CDR3 nucleotide sequence: TGTGCCTCCACCCGGACAGGGGGCACTCAGCAGTACTTC.

This clonotype was detected once. The chain carries TRBV27 and TRBJ1-5; a possible D gene is TRBD1 (5 bases). From germline, CDR1 is MNHEY and CDR2 SMNVEV (reference sequence). The CDR3 consists of 14 residues. Trimming shortened V by 6 bases and J by 6 bases, and 15 bases separated the two germline ends. Written as DNA, the CDR3 is TGTGCCAGCAGCCAGATGGGGGGATCTCAGCCCCAGCATTTT. Protein: CASSQMGGSQPQHF.

This chain links TRBV28 with TRBJ2-5, with D possibly being TRBD1 (6 bases). From germline, CDR1 is MDHEN and CDR2 SYDVKM. This CDR3 is 14 amino acids long. V was trimmed by 7 bases and J by 4 bases, leaving 16 bases between them. CDR3 region: CASTKGERGETQYF. In DNA, the CDR3 is TGTGCCAGCACCAAGGGGGAGAGGGGAGAGACCCAGTACTTC. Combining the CDR3 with reference TRBV28 and TRBJ2-5 gives the whole variable domain DVKVTQSSRYLVKRTGEKVFLECVQDMDHENMFWYRQDPGLGLRLIYFSYDVKMKEKGDIPEGYSVSREKKERFSLILESASTNQTSMYLCASTKGERGETQYFGPGTRLLVL.

The genes are TRBV29-1 and TRBJ2-3, with D possibly matching TRBD2 (5 bases). V lost 3 bases and J lost 0, with 19 bases in between. This CDR3 spans 17 amino acids. Per the germline V gene, CDR1 is SQVTM and CDR2 is ANQGSEA. Written as DNA, the CDR3 is TGCAGCGTTGAGTACTGGACTCGATCCCCTAGCACAGATACGCAGTATTTT. Protein sequence: CSVEYWTRSPSTDTQYF.

This sequence joins TRBV5-1 and TRBJ2-3; D is uncertain. Germline CDR1 is SGHRS and CDR2 is YFSETQ. This CDR3 is 11 amino acids long. Trimming removed 6 bases from V and 6 bases from J, with 8 bases in between. The CDR3: CASIGADTQYF. Written as DNA, the CDR3 is TGCGCCAGCATCGGTGCGGATACGCAGTATTTT.

The rearrangement joins TRBV6-6 to TRBJ1-6; 11 positions agree with TRBD1. V shed 8 bases, J shed 9 bases, and the junction held 12 bases outside the gene matches. This CDR3 spans 16 amino acids. CDR1 MNHNY and CDR2 SVGAGI come from the germline V gene (reference sequence). The CDR3 sequence is CASQKDQGQGVSPLHF. The CDR3 DNA is TGTGCCAGCCAAAAAGACCAGGGACAGGGGGTTTCACCCCTCCACTTT.

The count of this clonotype is one. The V call is TRBV5-1, the J call TRBJ2-4, with D possibly matching TRBD2 (6 bases). Trimming took 0 bases from V and 8 from J, leaving 12 bases between them. This CDR3 has 14 amino acids. Germline V gene data show CDR1 as SGHRS and CDR2 as YFSETQ. The CDR3: CASSLGGEVDIQYF. The DNA for the CDR3 is TGCGCCAGCAGCTTGGGGGGGGAAGTAGACATTCAGTACTTC.

This clonotype appeared a few times. The genes are TRBV29-1 and TRBJ2-7, with TRBD2 matching over 10 bases. The V gene's germline CDR1 is SQVTM and CDR2 ANQGSEA. V lost 8 bases and J lost 1; bases outside the gene matches: 17. The CDR3 consists of 17 residues. The CDR3 nucleotides read TGCAGCTACCCGGGACAGAACATAGCGGGAGGATCCTACGAGCAGTACTTC. It specifies CSYPGQNIAGGSYEQYF.

This chain connects TRBV25-1 to TRBJ2-2; 7 nucleotides match TRBD1. There are 16 residues in the CDR3. Germline trimming cut 2 bases from V and 2 bases from J; bases unmatched to any gene: 5. The germline V gene encodes CDR1 MGHDK and CDR2 SYGVNS. CDR3 nucleotides: TGTGCCAGCAGTGAAAGCCGGGACAGCAACACCGGGGAGCTGTTTTTT. The encoded protein is CASSESRDSNTGELFF. The full variable domain, with the rest looked up from reference TRBV25-1 and TRBJ2-2, is EADIYQTPRYLVIGTGKKITLECSQTMGHDKMYWYQQDPGMELHLIHYSYGVNSTEKGDLSSESTVSRIRTEHFPLTLESARPSHTSQYLCASSESRDSNTGELFFGEGSRLTVL.

This rearrangement joins TRBV30 to TRBJ2-4; 10 bases are shared with TRBD1. The CDR3 is 13 amino acids. V was clipped by 7 bases and J by 8 bases; unmatched bases: 8. Looked up from germline, CDR1 is GTSNPN and CDR2 is SVGIG (reference sequence). The CDR3 DNA reads as TGTGCCTCCTGGACAGGGGGAGGTCACATTCAGTACTTC. Amino acids: CASWTGGGHIQYF.

The chain recombines TRBV9 with TRBJ2-5; 7 bases are a match to TRBD2. The germline V gene encodes CDR1 SGDLS and CDR2 YYNGEE. CDR3 length equals 15 residues. Trimming took 0 bases from V and 3 from J; bases not matched to a gene: 5. CDR3 coding DNA: TGTGCCAGCAGCGTAGCTAGCGGCCTCAAAGAGACCCAGTACTTC. This gives the protein CASSVASGLKETQYF.

The chain joins TRBV7-2 to TRBJ1-4; no clear D. V was pared by 1 base and J by 5 bases, with 8 bases between. The CDR3 runs to 14 residues. The V gene's germline CDR1 is SGHTA and CDR2 FQGNSA. This chain's CDR3 is CASSLGGNNEKLFF. The CDR3 region has the DNA TGTGCCAGCAGCTTAGGTGGGAACAATGAAAAACTGTTTTTT.

This chain joins TRBV5-4 and TRBJ2-5, with D perhaps assigned TRBD1 or TRBD2 (6 bases each). The CDR3 is 16 residues long. Germline V gives CDR1 SGHNT, CDR2 YYREEE (reference sequence). Trimming shortened V by 0 bases and J by 1 base, and 13 bases separated the two germline ends. The CDR3 DNA reads as TGTGCCAGCAGCTTGGCTGGGGGGACACCCCAAGAGACCCAGTACTTC. This codes for CASSLAGGTPQETQYF.

This clonotype was recorded a few times. The chain recombines TRBV4-2 with TRBJ2-3, with D possibly TRBD1 on 5 matching bases. The CDR3 has 17 amino acids. Per the germline V gene, CDR1 is LGHNA and CDR2 is YNFKEQ. V lost 8 bases and J lost 4, with 25 bases in between. CDR3 coding DNA: TGTGCCAGCGGTCCTGGCCCTGGACAAGGAATAGCAGATACGCAGTATTTT. Amino acid sequence: CASGPGPGQGIADTQYF.